The text below deals with one TCR beta chain. TCRdb used MiXCR to reprocess the 5' RACE reads, holding one entry per CDR3 protein. This sample has approximately 600,000 distinct CDR3 sequences, with about 7.6% found just once. These data belong to a study of identical twins. This sample was shared with a second study, whose subject was yellow fever vaccine responses in identical twins.

Sequencing used PBMCs. This clonotype was sampled from a woman under 30 in good health.

CDR3 sequence reads: CASSASLNTGELFF. CDR3 DNA sequence: TGTGCCAGCAGCGCCAGCTTGAACACCGGGGAGCTGTTTTTT. The chain uses TRBV11-2 and TRBJ2-2; D uncertain. Trimming took off 5 bases at V and 1 base at J, with 8 bases between the two ends. The CDR3 contains 14 residues. Germline CDR1 SGHAT, CDR2 FQNNGV. Using reference TRBV11-2 and TRBJ2-2 for the parts outside the CDR3, the full variable domain is EAGVAQSPRYKIIEKRQSVAFWCNPISGHATLYWYQQILGQGPKLLIQFQNNGVVDDSQLPKDRFSAERLKGVDSTLKIQPAKLEDSAVYLCASSASLNTGELFFGEGSRLTVL.